This TCR beta chain was captured by sequencing in a study of cytotoxic CD8 clonotypes in ibrutinib-treated CLL. Trimming shortened V by 0 bases and J by 9 bases, and 7 bases separated the two germline ends. From germline, CDR1 is SGHNT and CDR2 YYREEE (reference sequence). This CDR3 spans 12 amino acids. This clone was seen more than once but under ten times. The sequencing depth, 1 in 200,000 to 1 in 1 million T cells, was the target. TCRdb's table, derived via immunoSEQ multiplex PCR, lists solely in-frame clones and lacks some. The sample gives around 310,000 clones, around four fifths of which show up once; 6.5% to 8.5% is in the top ten.

The source is a human donor with chronic lymphocytic leukemia. The chain has TRBV5-4 and TRBJ2-1, with no clear D. Sequenced material: PBMCs, taken before ibrutinib treatment. CDR3 sequence: CASSLAVGEQFF. For the CDR3, the DNA is TGTGCCAGCAGCTTGGCGGTTGGTGAGCAGTTCTTC.